The TCR beta chain described here comes from a study of T cell repertoires in cytomegalovirus infection. Overall study findings and caveats: HLA-C-restricted CMV-specific TCR beta clonotypes were dominant in the ex vivo response. CMV carriers with the relevant HLA were identified by cumulative public TCR beta family frequency.

This clonotype was found many times. No antigen is known for it. TCRdb re-analysed the reads in MiXCR, keeping a single row per CDR3 protein. The sample has around 300,000 distinct CDR3 sequences, more than 8% seen once. This sequence originates from a human donor in good health (CMV status not recorded). Some clones in this sample may be carry-over from other donors' samples. Sequences were obtained from PBMCs.

The CDR3 region is CASTGWTKNIQYF. In DNA form, the CDR3 reads TGTGCCAGCACTGGGTGGACCAAAAACATTCAGTACTTC. The chain uses TRBV25-1 and TRBJ2-4; D is uncertain. The CDR3 is 13 residues long. CDR1 is MGHDK, CDR2 SYGVNS, per germline. V lost 7 bases to trimming and J lost 2 bases, with 9 bases between them.